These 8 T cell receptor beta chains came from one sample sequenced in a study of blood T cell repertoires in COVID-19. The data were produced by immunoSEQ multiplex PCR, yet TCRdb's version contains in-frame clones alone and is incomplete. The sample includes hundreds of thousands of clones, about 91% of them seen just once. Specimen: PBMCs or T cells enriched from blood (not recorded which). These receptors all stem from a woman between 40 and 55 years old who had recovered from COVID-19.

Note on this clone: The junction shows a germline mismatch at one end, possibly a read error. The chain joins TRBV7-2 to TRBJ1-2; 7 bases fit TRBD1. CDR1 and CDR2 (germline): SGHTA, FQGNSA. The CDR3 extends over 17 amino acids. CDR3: CASTLKNGPGGLYGYTF. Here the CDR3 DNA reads TGTGCCAGCACCTTAAAGAATGGGCCAGGGGGTCTCTATGGCTACACCTTC.

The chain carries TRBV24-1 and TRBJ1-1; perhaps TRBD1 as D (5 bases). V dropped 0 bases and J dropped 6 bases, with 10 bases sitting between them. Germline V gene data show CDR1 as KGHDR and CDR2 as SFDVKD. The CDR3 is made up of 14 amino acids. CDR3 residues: CATSDLHQGAEAFF. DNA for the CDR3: TGTGCCACCAGTGATTTGCATCAGGGCGCTGAAGCTTTCTTT.

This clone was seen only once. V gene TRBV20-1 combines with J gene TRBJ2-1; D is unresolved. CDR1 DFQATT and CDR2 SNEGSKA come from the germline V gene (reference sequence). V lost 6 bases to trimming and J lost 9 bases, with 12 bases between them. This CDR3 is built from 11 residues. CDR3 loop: CSAPRGIEQFF. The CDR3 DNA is TGCAGTGCGCCTAGAGGTATTGAGCAGTTCTTC.

CDR3 region: CASSPGLAGGQDTQYF. The CDR3 DNA sequence: TGTGCCAGCAGCCCGGGACTAGCGGGGGGGCAAGATACGCAGTATTTT. This chain connects TRBV7-3 to TRBJ2-3, with 16 bases fitting TRBD2. From germline, CDR1 is SGHTA and CDR2 FQGTGA. V was clipped by 5 bases and J by 5 bases; unmatched bases: 4. The CDR3 is 16 residues long.

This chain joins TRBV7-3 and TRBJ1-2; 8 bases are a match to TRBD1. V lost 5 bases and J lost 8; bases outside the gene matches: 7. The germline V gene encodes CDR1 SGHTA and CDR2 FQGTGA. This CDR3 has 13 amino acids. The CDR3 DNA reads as TGTGCCAGCAGCACCCGGACAGGGACCGGCTACACCTTC. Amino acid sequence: CASSTRTGTGYTF. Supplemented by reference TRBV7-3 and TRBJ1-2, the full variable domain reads GAGVSQTPSNKVTEKGKYVELRCDPISGHTALYWYRQSLGQGPEFLIYFQGTGAADDSGLPNDRFFAVRPEGSVSTLKIQRTERGDSAVYLCASSTRTGTGYTFGSGTRLTVV.

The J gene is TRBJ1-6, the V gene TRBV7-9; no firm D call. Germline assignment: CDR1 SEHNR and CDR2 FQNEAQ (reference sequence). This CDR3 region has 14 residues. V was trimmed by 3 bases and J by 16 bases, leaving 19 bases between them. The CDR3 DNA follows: TGTGCCAGCAGCTTTCCGGACCCGGATTCGGGACTCCACTTT. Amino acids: CASSFPDPDSGLHF.

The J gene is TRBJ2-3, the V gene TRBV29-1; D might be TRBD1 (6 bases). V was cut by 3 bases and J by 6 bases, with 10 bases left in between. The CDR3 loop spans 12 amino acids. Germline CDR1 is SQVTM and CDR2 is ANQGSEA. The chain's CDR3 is CSVDLTGDTQYF. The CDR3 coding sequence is TGCAGCGTTGACCTAACAGGGGATACGCAGTATTTT.

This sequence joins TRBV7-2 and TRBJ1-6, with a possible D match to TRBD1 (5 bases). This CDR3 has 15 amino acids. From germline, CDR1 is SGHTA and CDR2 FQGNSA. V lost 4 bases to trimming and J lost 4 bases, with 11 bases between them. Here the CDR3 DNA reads TGTGCCAGCAGCTCAGGGTCCGGGTATAATTCACCCCTCCACTTT. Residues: CASSSGSGYNSPLHF. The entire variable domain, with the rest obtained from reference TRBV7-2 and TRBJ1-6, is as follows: GAGVSQSPSNKVTEKGKDVELRCDPISGHTALYWYRQSLGQGLEFLIYFQGNSAPDKSGLPSDRFSAERTGGSVSTLTIQRTQQEDSAVYLCASSSGSGYNSPLHFGNGTRLTVT.